This entry lists 13 T cell receptor beta chains sequenced from one sample in a study of human T cells and chemical hapten exposure. MiXCR was run by TCRdb on the RACE reads, yielding one entry per CDR3 protein. The data hold under 200,000 distinct CDR3 sequences, with around 30% observed a single time. Time point indicated: pre-sensitization, week 0. As for treatment: therapeutic diphenylcyclopropenone sensitization with weekly scalp DPC. The specimen was whole blood, collected in connection with sensitization to the hapten diphenylcyclopropenone (DPC). The source is a woman aged 30 to 39 with alopecia areata. Some clones in this sample may be carry-over from other donors' samples.

The sample holds many counts of this clonotype. V is TRBV7-6 and J is TRBJ2-7; TRBD1 might be the D (5 bases). The CDR3 extends over 13 amino acids. The germline V gene has CDR1 SGHVS and CDR2 FNYEAQ. Trimming cost V 2 bases and J 1 base, with 6 bases left between them. CDR3 amino acids: CASSLRQSYEQYF. The CDR3 DNA reads TGTGCCAGCAGCTTAAGACAGTCCTACGAGCAGTACTTC.

This clonotype showed up just a few times. This sequence joins TRBV12-3 or TRBV12-4 and TRBJ1-1, with D perhaps matching TRBD1 (5 bases). The CDR3 is 15 amino acids. Trimming left V 1 base short and J 4 bases short, with 13 bases between. The CDR3 sequence is CASSLGDGAGTEAFF. As DNA, the CDR3 is TGTGCCAGCAGTTTAGGGGATGGGGCGGGCACTGAAGCTTTCTTT.

The CDR3 spells CASSPRAAARETQYF. CDR3 nucleotides: TGTGCCAGCAGCCCACGGGCCGCCGCCCGAGAGACCCAGTACTTC. J is TRBJ2-5 and V is TRBV7-2; D is unclear. Germline V gene lookup returns CDR1 SGHTA and CDR2 FQGNSA. V lost 5 bases to trimming and J lost 4 bases, with 17 bases between them. The CDR3 has 15 residues.

This clonotype was observed a handful of times. The rearrangement uses TRBV29-1 and TRBJ1-1, with D perhaps TRBD1 (5 bases). This CDR3 is built from 13 residues. Germline CDR1 SQVTM, CDR2 ANQGSEA. Trimming removed 4 bases at V and 6 bases at J, with 15 bases between. The CDR3 nucleotides read TGCAGCGTTGGTCTGGGGGGAGGTCCTGAAGCTTTCTTT. This codes for CSVGLGGGPEAFF. Supplemented by reference TRBV29-1 and TRBJ1-1, the full variable domain reads SAVISQKPSRDICQRGTSLTIQCQVDSQVTMMFWYRQQPGQSLTLIATANQGSEATYESGFVIDKFPISRPNLTFSTLTVSNMSPEDSSIYLCSVGLGGGPEAFFGQGTRLTVV.

This chain joins TRBV10-3 and TRBJ2-2, with no clear D. Germline V gene lookup returns CDR1 ENHRY and CDR2 SYGVKD. The CDR3 runs to 15 residues. V lost 0 bases, J lost 4 bases, and 9 bases lay in between. CDR3 nucleotide sequence: TGTGCCATCAGTGAGTCCTCGACTTTCACCGGGGAGCTGTTTTTT. The encoded protein is CAISESSTFTGELFF.

This clonotype was picked up many times. This rearrangement joins TRBV12-3 or TRBV12-4 to TRBJ1-6; D remains ambiguous. This CDR3 region has 13 residues. The germline V and J ends were trimmed by 8 bases and 7 bases, with 12 bases remaining between them. This CDR3 reads CASQVVENSPLHF. Written as DNA, the CDR3 is TGTGCCAGCCAGGTGGTCGAAAATTCACCCCTCCACTTT.

The genes are TRBV28 and TRBJ1-5; tentatively, D is TRBD1 (5 bases). Trimming left V 7 bases short and J 4 bases short, with 14 bases between. Germline values: CDR1 MDHEN, CDR2 SYDVKM. The CDR3 contains 14 residues. DNA of the CDR3: TGTGCCAGCACAGGGCTAAGGCGAAATCAGCCCCAGCATTTT. It encodes CASTGLRRNQPQHF.

This clonotype appeared many times. V is TRBV6-2 or TRBV6-3 and J is TRBJ1-6; D gene unclear. Germline CDR1 MNHEY, CDR2 SVGEGT. The CDR3 has 16 amino acids. V lost 2 bases and J 10 bases, leaving 18 bases between the germline ends. The CDR3 nucleotides read TGTGCCAGCAGTTACGGGCGGAACCCCCTATGGTCACCCCTCCACTTT. Its translation is CASSYGRNPLWSPLHF.

This clonotype has more than one count but fewer than ten. V gene TRBV5-1 combines with J gene TRBJ1-3; D is unresolved. V lost 0 bases to trimming and J lost 0 bases, with 7 bases between them. Germline CDR1 and CDR2: SGHRS and YFSETQ. This CDR3 is 15 amino acids long. CDR3: CASSLDRVSGNTIYF. The CDR3, as DNA: TGCGCCAGCAGCTTGGATCGGGTCTCTGGAAACACCATATATTTT.

The chain couples TRBV5-5 to TRBJ1-6, with TRBD1 matching 7 bases. The CDR3 spans 14 residues. Germline V gene data show CDR1 as SGHKS and CDR2 as YYEKEE (reference sequence). V was clipped by 2 bases and J by 7 bases; unmatched bases: 3. The CDR3 DNA reads TGTGCCAGCAGCTTCGACAGGGCGAATTCACCCCTCCACTTT. Translating gives CASSFDRANSPLHF.

The chain is built from TRBV19 and TRBJ1-2; TRBD1 aligns across 7 bases. The CDR3 loop spans 14 amino acids. Germline values: CDR1 LNHDA, CDR2 SQIVND (reference sequence). The V gene end was trimmed by 5 bases and the J gene end by 4 bases; junction bases not matched to a gene: 7. The CDR3 DNA is TGTGCCAGTAGTTTTCAGGGGGGTGGCTATGGCTACACCTTC. Protein sequence: CASSFQGGGYGYTF.

This clonotype has more than one count but fewer than ten. V and J are TRBV28 and TRBJ2-3; 9 nucleotides match TRBD1. The CDR3 length is 16 residues. Germline assignment: CDR1 MDHEN and CDR2 SYDVKM. V lost 5 bases to trimming and J lost 1 base; unmatched junction nucleotides: 7. CDR3 bases: TGTGCCAGCAGTCCGGACAGGGGATCGGGCACAGATACGCAGTATTTT. It translates to CASSPDRGSGTDTQYF.

Note on this clonotype: A junction boundary mismatches the germline segment, possibly from a read error. The chain joins TRBV9 to TRBJ2-5; D call uncertain. The CDR3 extends over 9 amino acids. CDR1 is SGDLS, CDR2 YYNGEE, per germline. Here the CDR3 reads CASSALLGF. The CDR3 bases are TGTGCCAGCAGCGCCCTGCTGGGTTTC.